Reported below is one TCR beta chain. The sample originates from a study of blood T cell repertoires in COVID-19. Repertoires were generated with immunoSEQ multiplex PCR, while TCRdb's copy carries only in-frame clones and drops some. The data contain around 170,000 clones, 86% of them singletons. Trimming at V came to 5 bases and at J to 5 bases, leaving 10 bases not matched to a gene. The CDR3 spans 15 residues. The germline V gene encodes CDR1 MNHNY and CDR2 SVGAGI (reference sequence). The genes are TRBV6-6 and TRBJ1-1; TRBD1 matches 8 bases. Material for sequencing was peripheral blood. The TCR comes from a woman in her twenties or thirties with active or convalescent COVID-19. CDR3 residues: CASSPYGQGATEAFF. CDR3 DNA sequence: TGTGCCAGCAGTCCATATGGGCAGGGGGCGACTGAAGCTTTCTTT.